This T cell receptor beta chain was found in a study of neurological immune-mediated disorders. Study-wide findings and caveats: Expanded clones shared no identical CDR3 amino acid sequences across subjects, which suggested private TCR-beta repertoires in all groups.

Each CDR3 protein is one row after TCRdb ran MiXCR on the 5' RACE reads. The sample holds around 71,000 distinct CDR3 sequences, 12% to 15% seen once. Time point here: longitudinal time-point 1 (baseline). This CDR3 is built from 14 residues. Germline V CDR1 and CDR2: SGHAT, FQDESV (reference sequence). The V end lost 4 bases, the J end lost 8 bases, and 14 bases lay between the germline ends. There are many counts of this clonotype. Its antigen is as yet unknown. This TCR derives from a female donor with HTLV-1-associated myelopathy (HAM/TSP). The sample comprised PBMCs. V is TRBV11-1 and J is TRBJ1-4, with TRBD1 as a possible D gene (6 bases). This CDR3 reads CASSSDRWQEKLFF. The CDR3 coding sequence is TGTGCCAGCAGCTCGGACAGATGGCAGGAAAAACTGTTTTTT.